Sequencing of this T cell receptor (beta chain) was carried out in a study of T cells after yellow fever vaccination. This clonotype was found a few times. TCRdb re-called the 5' RACE reads through MiXCR, storing one row per CDR3 protein. The sample has about 210,000 distinct CDR3 sequences, approximately 3% seen once. This CDR3 spans 12 amino acids. Per the germline V gene, CDR1 is MNHNY and CDR2 is SVGAGI (reference sequence). J lost 8 bases, V lost 6 bases, and 6 bases had no gene match. The sequence was collected from a man aged 18-30 years who received the YFV17D yellow fever vaccine. V and J are TRBV6-6 and TRBJ1-1; 7 positions match TRBD1. This sample comprised CD4+ T cells sorted from PBMCs, obtained 10 days after the yellow fever booster vaccination. CDR3 sequence (DNA): TGTGCCAGCAGCCGACAGGGTTCAGAAGCTTTCTTT. This codes for CASSRQGSEAFF.